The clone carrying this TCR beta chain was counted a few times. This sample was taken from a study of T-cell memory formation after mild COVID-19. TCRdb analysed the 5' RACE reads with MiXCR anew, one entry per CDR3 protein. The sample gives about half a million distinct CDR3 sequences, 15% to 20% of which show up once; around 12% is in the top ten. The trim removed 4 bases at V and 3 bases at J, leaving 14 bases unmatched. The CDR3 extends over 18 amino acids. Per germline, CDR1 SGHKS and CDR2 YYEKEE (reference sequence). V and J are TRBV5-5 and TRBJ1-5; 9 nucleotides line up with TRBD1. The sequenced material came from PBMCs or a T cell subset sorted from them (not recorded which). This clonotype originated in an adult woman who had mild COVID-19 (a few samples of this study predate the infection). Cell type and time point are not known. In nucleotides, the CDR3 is TGTGCCAGCAGCACCCTACCCGGACAGGGGAACTTCAATCAGCCCCAGCATTTT. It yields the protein CASSTLPGQGNFNQPQHF. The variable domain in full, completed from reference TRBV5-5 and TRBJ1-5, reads DAGVTQSPTHLIKTRGQQVTLRCSPISGHKSVSWYQQVLGQGPQFIFQYYEKEERGRGNFPDRFSARQFPNYSSELNVNALLLGDSALYLCASSTLPGQGNFNQPQHFGDGTRLSIL.